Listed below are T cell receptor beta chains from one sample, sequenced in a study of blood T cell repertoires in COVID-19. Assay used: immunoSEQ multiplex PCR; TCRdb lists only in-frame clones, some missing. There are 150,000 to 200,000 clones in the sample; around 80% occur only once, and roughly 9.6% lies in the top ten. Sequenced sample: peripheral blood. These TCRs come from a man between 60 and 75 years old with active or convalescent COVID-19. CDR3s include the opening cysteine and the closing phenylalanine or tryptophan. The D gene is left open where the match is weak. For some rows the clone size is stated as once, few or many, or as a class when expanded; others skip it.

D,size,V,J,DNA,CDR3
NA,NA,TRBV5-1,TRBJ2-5,TGCGCCAGCAGCTTGGCACGGGAGACCCAGTACTTC,CASSLARETQYF
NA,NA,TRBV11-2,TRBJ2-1,TGTGCCAGCAGCATCAATAGGGGGACGGGCAATGAGCAGTTCTTC,CASSINRGTGNEQFF
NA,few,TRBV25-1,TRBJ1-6,TGTGCCAGCAGTGGCCCGCGTAATTCACCCCTCCACTTT,CASSGPRNSPLHF
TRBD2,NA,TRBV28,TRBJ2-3,TGTGCCAGCAGTTTGGCCGCGGGAGGGCCAACAGATACGCAGTATTTT,CASSLAAGGPTDTQYF
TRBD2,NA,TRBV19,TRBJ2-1,TGTGCCAGTAGTATTGGGGCGGGAGCTTTGGATGAGCAGTTCTTC,CASSIGAGALDEQFF
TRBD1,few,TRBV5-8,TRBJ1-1,TGTGCCAGCAAACCCCGACAGGGTGTGAACACTGAAGCTTTCTTT,CASKPRQGVNTEAFF
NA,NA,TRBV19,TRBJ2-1,TGTGCCAGTAGCGTCTCAGGGATTGAGCAGTTCTTC,CASSVSGIEQFF
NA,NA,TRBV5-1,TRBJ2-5,TGCGCCAGCAGCTTGGGTCCGTCTCAAGAGACCCAGTACTTC,CASSLGPSQETQYF
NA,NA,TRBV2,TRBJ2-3,TGTGCCAGCAGGACGGGGACAGATACGCAGTATTTT,CASRTGTDTQYF
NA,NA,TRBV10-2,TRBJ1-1,TGCGCCAGCAGTGTGGGTGGGGCAGGGAACACTGAAGCTTTCTTT,CASSVGGAGNTEAFF
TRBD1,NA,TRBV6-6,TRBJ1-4,TGTGCCAGCAGCCCAGGACAGGGTTGGGGTGAAAAACTGTTTTTT,CASSPGQGWGEKLFF
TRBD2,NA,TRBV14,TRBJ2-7,TGTGCCAGCAGCCAGGGACTAGCGGGAGAGCAGTACTTC,CASSQGLAGEQYF
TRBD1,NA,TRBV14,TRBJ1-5,TGTCTCAGGGGGCCAAATCAGCCCCAGCATTTT,CLRGPNQPQHF
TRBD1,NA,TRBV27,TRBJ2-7,TGTGCCAGCAGTTTAGGACAGGGAACCTACGAGCAGTACTTC,CASSLGQGTYEQYF
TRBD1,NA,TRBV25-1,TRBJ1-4,TGTGCCAGCAGCGAACCCGGGACAGCGATTAATGAAAAACTGTTTTTT,CASSEPGTAINEKLFF
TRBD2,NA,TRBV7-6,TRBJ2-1,TGTGCCAGCAGCCCCCGGACTAGCGGGACCGTTGAGCAGTTCTTC,CASSPRTSGTVEQFF
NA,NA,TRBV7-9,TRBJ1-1,TGTGCCAGCAGCCCGCAGGGTATGGACACTGAAGCTTTCTTT,CASSPQGMDTEAFF
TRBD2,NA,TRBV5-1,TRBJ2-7,TGCGCCAGCAGCGCGGGGGGTAACGAGCAGTACTTC,CASSAGGNEQYF
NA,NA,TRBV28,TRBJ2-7,TGTGCCAGCGGAACGGGACTCGAGCAGTACTTC,CASGTGLEQYF
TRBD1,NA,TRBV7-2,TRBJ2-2,TGTGCCAGCAGCTTTGACAGGGGCTTATCCGGGGAGCTGTTTTTT,CASSFDRGLSGELFF
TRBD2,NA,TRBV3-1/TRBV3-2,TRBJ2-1,TGTGCCAGCAGCTATCCTAGCGGAAGGTACAATGAGCAGTTCTTC,CASSYPSGRYNEQFF
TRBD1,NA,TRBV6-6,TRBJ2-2,TGTGCCAGCAGTAGGGACAGGGGGCGATCGGGGGAGCTGTTTTTT,CASSRDRGRSGELFF
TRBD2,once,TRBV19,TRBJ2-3,TGTGCCAGTTCCGGCGGGGGGCCCAGGGCCACGCAGTATTTT,CASSGGGPRATQYF
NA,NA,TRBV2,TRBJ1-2,TGTGCCAGCAGTGTGGCGGCTAACTATGGCTACACCTTC,CASSVAANYGYTF
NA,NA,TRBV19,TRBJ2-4,TGTGCCAGTAGTATCGTCCGGGCCAAAAACATTCAGTACTTC,CASSIVRAKNIQYF
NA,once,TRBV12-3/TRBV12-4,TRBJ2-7,TGTGCCAGCAGTTTAACGGGTTCCTACGAGCAGTACTTC,CASSLTGSYEQYF
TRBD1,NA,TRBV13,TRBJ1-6,TGTGCCAGCAGCTCCAGGGACAGGGGGATGGTTTCACCCCTCCACTTT,CASSSRDRGMVSPLHF
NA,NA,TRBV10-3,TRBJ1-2,TGTGCCCCAAACCCCCGAGCGGAGAGCTATGGCTACACCTTC,CAPNPRAESYGYTF
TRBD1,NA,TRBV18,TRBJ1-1,TGTGCCAGCTCCCTAGGGACAGGGCGGGCGGAAGCTTTCTTT,CASSLGTGRAEAFF
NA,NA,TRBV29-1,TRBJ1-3,TGCAGCGCCCGATCGGGGTTTTCTGGAAACACCATATATTTT,CSARSGFSGNTIYF
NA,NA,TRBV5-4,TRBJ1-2,TGTGCCAGCAGCTTGGCACAGAGAAACTATGGCTACACCTTC,CASSLAQRNYGYTF
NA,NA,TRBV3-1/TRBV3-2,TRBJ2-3,TGTGCCAGCAGCCAAGGTGGGGAGGATACGCAGTATTTT,CASSQGGEDTQYF
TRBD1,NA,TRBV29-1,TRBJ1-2,TGCAGCGTGGAAAGAAGACAGGGAGCACAACGCTACACCTTC,CSVERRQGAQRYTF